This T cell receptor beta chain is drawn from a study of vaccination and CD4 T cells after COVID-19. As for the study in general: Stimulation of the cells used overlapping spike peptide pools from SARS-CoV-2 and from the common cold coronaviruses HCoV-NL63, HCoV-OC43 and HCoV-229E.

Sequenced with the Oncomine TCR Beta short-read assay was DNA taken from cultured CD4+ T cells. Each CDR3 protein gets one entry after TCRdb re-called the PCR reads with MiXCR. Among roughly 25,000 distinct CDR3 sequences listed, around 64% were seen once. For this clonotype: The antigen is undetermined.

The treatment denotes: approximately 11-day PBMC culture with coronavirus spike peptide pools or control peptides (ViraFEST assay). The sequencing here drew on CD4+ T cells from blood, cultured in vitro, taken after SARS-CoV-2 vaccination. The origin of this receptor is a human donor who received a COVID-19 vaccine.

The CDR3 spells CSARASGGATEQYF. The CDR3 region has the DNA TGCAGTGCTAGGGCTAGCGGGGGGGCCACCGAGCAGTACTTC. The V call is TRBV20-1, the J call TRBJ2-7, with TRBD2 matching over 12 bases. This CDR3 contains 14 residues. Germline V CDR1 and CDR2: DFQATT, SNEGSKA (reference sequence). V lost 3 bases and J lost 6; bases outside the gene matches: 6.